This TCR beta chain is drawn from a study of CXCR3-negative and CXCR3-positive naive CD8 T cells. The wider study: Sequencing yielded some 150 million TRB reads, roughly 1.5 +/- 0.3 million per library. Study-level findings and limits: For memory CD8+ cells diversity was much lower, but both naive subsets had comparably high diversity. Partial loss of CXCR3 expression followed cryopreservation; most assays used fresh PBMCs. Memory cells showed distinct TRBV-TRBJ patterns, while the two naive subsets matched.

5' RACE with UMI labels generated the TRB cDNA libraries. TCRdb reprocessed the 5' RACE reads and reports one entry per CDR3 protein, with no DNA. The sample has tens of thousands of distinct CDR3 sequences. On this clonotype: Its cognate antigen is unknown.

Germline V lookup: CDR1 LGHNA, CDR2 YNFKEQ. The CDR3 consists of 18 residues. The sequence came from a human donor in good health. Some clones in this sample may be carry-over from other donors' samples. V and J are TRBV4-2 and TRBJ1-4; there is no DNA to check the TCRdb D call of TRBD1. The sequenced sample was memory CD8+ T cells from blood. The CDR3 protein is CASSQEATLGQYNEKLFF.